This TCR beta chain was sequenced in a study of T cell repertoires in cytomegalovirus infection. As for the study in general: Carrying CMV and the relevant HLA type showed in public TCR beta signatures.

CDR3 length: 16 residues. Germline V lookup: CDR1 MGHRA, CDR2 YSYEKL. The germline V and J ends were trimmed by 5 bases and 4 bases, with 17 bases remaining between them. TCRdb fed the reads into MiXCR, producing one record per CDR3 protein. In the table there are about 490,000 distinct CDR3 sequences, approximately 10% of which are singletons. This clonotype was counted at least ten times. Its target is unknown. Study-wide findings and caveats: Using cumulative public TCR beta family frequency, the authors identified those who carried CMV together with the relevant HLA. HLA-C-restricted CMV-specific TCR beta clonotypes were dominant in the ex vivo response.

The specimen sequenced was PBMCs. The gene calls are TRBV4-1 and TRBJ2-2; D call uncertain. The TCR originated in a human donor in good health (CMV status not recorded). Some clones in this sample may be carry-over from other donors' samples. CDR3: CASSNRAEPTTGELFF. The CDR3 nucleotides read TGCGCCAGCAGCAACCGGGCCGAACCTACCACCGGGGAGCTGTTTTTT.